There are a few counts of the clone carrying this T cell receptor beta chain. Its antigen is still unknown. This sample was taken from a study of T cell repertoires in cytomegalovirus infection. Study information: As its CMV epitopes, the study selected recently identified HLA-C-restricted and well-studied HLA-B-restricted targets. Indications came from public TCR beta signatures; they pointed to CMV infection and to a matching HLA type.

TCRdb reprocessed the reads with MiXCR, giving one entry per CDR3 protein. This sample has some 700,000 distinct CDR3 sequences; around a third occur once, and the top ten carry roughly 18%. Trimming left V 2 bases short and J 5 bases short, with 16 bases between. CDR3 length: 16 residues. Germline V gives CDR1 MGHRA, CDR2 YSYEKL. Study-level points and caveats: Based on cumulative public TCR beta family frequency, carriers of CMV plus the relevant HLA were identified. Across the ex vivo response, the dominant clonotypes were HLA-C-restricted CMV-specific TCR beta clonotypes.

This receptor was taken from a human donor in good health (CMV status not recorded). Some clones in this sample may be carry-over from other donors' samples. The input for sequencing was cultured PBMCs, taken from culture after CMV antigen stimulation. The rearrangement joins TRBV4-1 to TRBJ2-1, with D possibly being TRBD1 or TRBD2 (6 bases each). CDR3 DNA sequence: TGCGCCAGCAGCCAACTGTCCGGGGGCCAAAACAATGAGCAGTTCTTC. Amino acids: CASSQLSGGQNNEQFF.